The T cell receptor beta chain described here comes from a study of shared clonotypes between healthy human individuals. Across the study: The composition of the donors was two women and a few men aged 18 to 49. A donor's plate count was three for CD4 naive and three for CD4 memory; CD8 naive had two and CD8 memory one. Whole-study findings and limits: Donors were few, which limited the genetic and exposure-history diversity represented.

TCRdb keeps only in-frame clones here, not all; method: immunoSEQ multiplex PCR. This sample has a few million clones, with approximately 96% found just once. Adult donors, all healthy and HIV-negative, had no recent acute infections or vaccinations. With V trimmed by 2 bases and J by 4 bases, 5 bases remained unmatched. Germline CDR1 reads SNHLY; CDR2 reads FYNNEI. The CDR3 is made up of 14 amino acids. Of note for this clone: Its antigen is as yet unknown.

The chain carries TRBV2 and TRBJ2-7; 7 bases match TRBD2. This receptor was taken from a man between 18 and 35 years old in good health. The sequenced sample was naive CD4+ T cells sorted from blood. Subset noted: CD45RA+ positively selected. This chain's CDR3 is CASSELRETYEQYF. The CDR3 DNA is TGTGCCAGCAGTGAATTGCGGGAGACGTACGAGCAGTACTTC.